Here is one T cell receptor beta chain with its context. What it recognizes is unknown. Different DNA sequences within this sample yield the same CDR3. This sample was taken from a study of shared clonotypes between healthy human individuals. Study-wide points: How much donors shared clonotypes was expected to be affected by sequencing depth.

V was pared by 0 bases and J by 0 bases, with 6 bases between. Per the germline V gene, CDR1 is MNHEY and CDR2 is SMNVEV (reference sequence). This CDR3 comprises 14 residues. The assay used deep level. The protocol was immunoSEQ multiplex PCR, while the TCRdb copy is restricted to in-frame clones and leaves out a portion. In the table there are more than 550,000 clones, about 91% of which are singletons. Naive CD8 populations comprised CD45RO-negative cells positively selected for CCR7, excluding terminally differentiated effector memory CD45RA+ cells. Sample: naive CD8+ T cells sorted from blood. The clonotype originates from a man younger than 45 in good health. This chain joins TRBV27 and TRBJ2-7; a possible D gene is TRBD1 (5 bases). CDR3 residues: CASSLSRVSYEQYF. The CDR3 DNA reads as TGTGCCAGCAGTTTATCCAGGGTCTCCTACGAGCAGTACTTC.